A single sample is the source of the 29 T cell receptor beta chains below, sequenced in a study of blood T cell repertoires in COVID-19. The assay was immunoSEQ multiplex PCR, and TCRdb's table has in-frame clones only and misses some. The repertoire holds approximately 120,000 clones, with about 89% as singletons. Material for sequencing was peripheral blood. Receptor source: a human donor with acute or convalescent COVID-19. The donor label of this sample is uncertain.

J is TRBJ1-4 and V is TRBV18; possibly TRBD1 for D (5 bases). The germline V and J ends were trimmed by 1 base and 0 bases, with 9 bases remaining between them. Germline V gives CDR1 KGHSH, CDR2 LQKENI. The CDR3 consists of 16 residues. The CDR3 reads CASSPRGGATNEKLFF. In nucleotides, the CDR3 is TGTGCCAGCTCACCACGGGGGGGTGCAACTAATGAAAAACTGTTTTTT.

The chain combines TRBV5-1 with TRBJ2-1; TRBD2 aligns across 13 bases. CDR1 is SGHRS, CDR2 YFSETQ, per germline. V was pared by 2 bases and J by 1 base, with 3 bases of the junction left unmatched. The CDR3 consists of 17 residues. The CDR3 loop reads CASSLLAGGWSYNEQFF. CDR3 DNA sequence: TGCGCCAGCAGCTTACTAGCGGGGGGGTGGTCCTACAATGAGCAGTTCTTC. Full variable domain (remainder filled in from reference TRBV5-1 and TRBJ2-1): KAGVTQTPRYLIKTRGQQVTLSCSPISGHRSVSWYQQTPGQGLQFLFEYFSETQRNKGNFPGRFSGRQFSNSRSEMNVSTLELGDSALYLCASSLLAGGWSYNEQFFGPGTRLTVL.

V and J are TRBV20-1 and TRBJ2-7; D is perhaps TRBD2 (5 bases). In germline, CDR1 is DFQATT, CDR2 SNEGSKA (reference sequence). Trimming took off 3 bases at V and 0 bases at J, with 15 bases between the two ends. The CDR3 sequence is 15 residues long. CDR3 coding DNA: TGCAGTGCTAGTTTTGAGGGTACGGGCTCCTACGAGCAGTACTTC. Protein product: CSASFEGTGSYEQYF.

The chain combines TRBV4-3 with TRBJ2-3; 8 bases are a match to TRBD1. CDR1 is LGHNA and CDR2 is YSLEER in the germline V gene. The CDR3 runs 16 residues. The ends lost 0 bases at V and 2 bases at J; junction bases unmatched: 4. The CDR3 DNA is TGCGCCAGCAGCCAAGAAGGGACAGGAGACACAGATACGCAGTATTTT. Its protein product is CASSQEGTGDTDTQYF.

J is TRBJ2-5 and V is TRBV5-4; 7 nucleotides align to TRBD1. This CDR3 has 13 amino acids. V lost 0 bases to trimming and J lost 7 bases; unmatched junction nucleotides: 3. The V gene's germline CDR1 is SGHNT and CDR2 YYREEE (reference sequence). CDR3 sequence: CASSLESGGTQYF. DNA for the CDR3: TGTGCCAGCAGCTTGGAGTCAGGGGGGACCCAGTACTTC.

The chain couples TRBV3-1 (or the pseudogene TRBV3-2) to TRBJ2-7; a possible D gene is TRBD1 (6 bases). V lost 0 bases and J 2 bases, leaving 11 bases between the germline ends. The CDR3 length is 15 residues. The V gene's germline CDR1 is LGHDT and CDR2 YNNKEL (reference sequence). The CDR3 loop is CASSQDYRVPYEQYF. For the CDR3, the DNA is TGTGCCAGCAGCCAAGATTACAGGGTACCCTACGAGCAGTACTTC.

The chain employs TRBV3-1 (or the pseudogene TRBV3-2) and TRBJ1-1, with D tentatively TRBD1 (5 bases). This CDR3 has 16 amino acids. Germline CDR1 LGHDT, CDR2 YNNKEL (reference sequence). V was pared by 1 base and J by 1 base, with 13 bases between. The CDR3 spells CASSQVRRQKNTEAFF. The CDR3 region has the DNA TGTGCCAGCAGCCAAGTAAGGCGACAGAAGAACACTGAAGCTTTCTTT.

V is TRBV7-9 and J is TRBJ2-5; D possibly corresponds to TRBD2 (6 bases). V was shortened by 3 bases and J by 4 bases, with 15 bases between the two germline ends. The CDR3 contains 15 residues. Germline-derived CDR1 and CDR2 are SEHNR and FQNEAQ (reference sequence). The CDR3 DNA reads TGTGCCAGCAGCTTGCAGGACGGCGGGGCAGAGACCCAGTACTTC. Translated: CASSLQDGGAETQYF.

This sequence joins TRBV4-3 and TRBJ1-3, with D perhaps matching TRBD1 (6 bases). The germline V gene has CDR1 LGHNA and CDR2 YSLEER. V was trimmed by 1 base and J by 2 bases, leaving 15 bases between them. The CDR3 spans 17 residues. This CDR3 is CASSQALSRGAGNTIYF. The CDR3 nucleotides are TGCGCCAGCAGCCAAGCCCTCTCCAGGGGAGCTGGAAACACCATATATTTT.

This clone appeared a single time. The chain carries TRBV11-2 and TRBJ2-5; 11 nucleotides align to TRBD2. Germline loops: CDR1 SGHAT, CDR2 FQNNGV. V was pared by 5 bases and J by 4 bases, with 12 bases of the junction left unmatched. The CDR3 contains 17 residues. CDR3 nucleotide sequence: TGTGCCAGCAGCCGTGTTTTAGCGGGGGGGCGGGGAGAGACCCAGTACTTC. Protein sequence: CASSRVLAGGRGETQYF.

CDR3 residues: CASSLEELAGVRDTGELFF. The CDR3 bases are TGTGCCAGCAGCTTAGAGGAGCTAGCGGGAGTGCGGGACACCGGGGAGCTGTTTTTT. The chain has TRBV7-6 and TRBJ2-2; 10 bases map to TRBD2. CDR3 length equals 19 residues. The germline V gene has CDR1 SGHVS and CDR2 FNYEAQ. V shed 1 base and J 3 bases; nucleotides not matched to a gene: 11.

The chain couples TRBV6-1 to TRBJ2-2, with 10 bases identical to TRBD2. The ends lost 2 bases at V and 5 bases at J; junction bases unmatched: 8. This CDR3 region has 17 residues. Germline loops: CDR1 MNHNS, CDR2 SASEGT. The chain's CDR3 is CASSENSGRAGTGELFF. CDR3 nucleotide sequence: TGTGCCAGCAGTGAAAACAGCGGGAGGGCCGGAACCGGGGAGCTGTTTTTT.

The chain recombines TRBV9 with TRBJ1-1, with 7 bases identical to TRBD1. Germline assignment: CDR1 SGDLS and CDR2 YYNGEE. The CDR3 length is 14 residues. V lost 4 bases and J lost 1; bases outside the gene matches: 4. The chain's CDR3 is CASSLQGSNTEAFF. In nucleotides, the CDR3 is TGTGCCAGCAGCCTACAGGGGTCGAACACTGAAGCTTTCTTT.

The V gene is TRBV29-1, the J gene TRBJ1-5; the match to TRBD1 covers 11 bases. The V gene's germline CDR1 is SQVTM and CDR2 ANQGSEA. The CDR3 length is 13 residues. Trimming at V came to 6 bases and at J to 5 bases, leaving 3 bases not matched to a gene. CDR3 bases: TGCAGCGTCGGACAGGGGGCTGATCAGCCCCAGCATTTT. It is translated as CSVGQGADQPQHF.

The genes are TRBV15 and TRBJ1-5; 9 bases map to TRBD1. Germline trimming cut 11 bases from V and 5 bases from J; bases unmatched to any gene: 16. Germline V gene lookup returns CDR1 LNHNV and CDR2 YYDKDF (reference sequence). The CDR3 covers 16 residues. The CDR3 DNA is TGTGCCCTAAGTCCCGGGACAGGGCCGGAGGATCAGCCCCAGCATTTT. The encoded protein is CALSPGTGPEDQPQHF.

The V call is TRBV5-1, the J call TRBJ2-2; TRBD1 might be the D (6 bases). This CDR3 is 13 amino acids long. Trimming pared 2 bases from V and 5 bases from J, leaving 7 bases between. The V gene's germline CDR1 is SGHRS and CDR2 YFSETQ. The CDR3 coding sequence is TGCGCCAGCAGCTTTCAGGGGACCGGGGAGCTGTTTTTT. Amino acids: CASSFQGTGELFF.

V gene TRBV7-2 combines with J gene TRBJ2-4, with D possibly TRBD2 on 5 matching bases. The CDR3 contains 14 residues. Germline CDR1 and CDR2: SGHTA and FQGNSA. Trimming stripped 1 base from V and 7 bases from J, with 11 bases between. In nucleotides, the CDR3 is TGTGCCAGCAGCTTAGATCTCTCGGGGAACATTCAGTACTTC. Translation: CASSLDLSGNIQYF.

The rearrangement joins TRBV6-6 to TRBJ1-2, with TRBD1 matching over 9 bases. Germline V gene data show CDR1 as MNHNY and CDR2 as SVGAGI (reference sequence). The CDR3 is 14 amino acids. V trimming: 2 bases; J trimming: 2 bases; junction bases outside the gene matches: 0. The CDR3 here is CASSYGTGNYGYTF. DNA for the CDR3: TGTGCCAGCAGTTACGGGACAGGGAACTATGGCTACACCTTC.

As DNA, the CDR3 is TGCAGCGCCGGAGACAATGAGCAGTTCTTC. It yields the protein CSAGDNEQFF. J is TRBJ2-1 and V is TRBV29-1, with no clear D. Trimming pared 7 bases from V and 5 bases from J, leaving 6 bases between. Germline assignment: CDR1 SQVTM and CDR2 ANQGSEA. The CDR3 totals 10 residues.

The J gene is TRBJ2-7, the V gene TRBV5-4; a possible D gene is TRBD2 (6 bases). Germline CDR1 and CDR2: SGHNT and YYREEE (reference sequence). This CDR3 has 15 amino acids. V lost 4 bases, J lost 2 bases, and 16 bases lay in between. The CDR3 sequence is CASSAGTQNTYEQYF. The CDR3 nucleotides are TGTGCCAGCAGCGCCGGGACTCAAAACACCTACGAGCAGTACTTC.

The chain carries TRBV6-2 or TRBV6-3 and TRBJ1-5, with 10 bases aligning to TRBD1. CDR1 and CDR2 (germline): MNHEY, SVGEGT. The V segment lost 2 bases and the J segment 4 bases; nucleotides outside the gene matches: 5. There are 16 residues in the CDR3. The CDR3 nucleotides are TGTGCCAGCAGTTACGGCAGGGACAGGGGAAATCAGCCCCAGCATTTT. The encoded protein is CASSYGRDRGNQPQHF.

This clone showed up just a few times. V is TRBV30 and J is TRBJ1-2; no reliable D call. V was pared by 3 bases and J by 0 bases, with 8 bases between. The CDR3 is 13 amino acids. In germline, CDR1 is GTSNPN, CDR2 SVGIG (reference sequence). The CDR3 DNA sequence: TGTGCCTGGAGGCCCACTACTAACTATGGCTACACCTTC. Its protein is CAWRPTTNYGYTF.

The chain uses TRBV6-2 or TRBV6-3 and TRBJ1-3, with no clear D. The V and J ends lost 0 bases and 0 bases respectively, with 9 bases between them. CDR3 length: 16 amino acids. Germline CDR1 reads MNHEY; CDR2 reads SVGEGT. The CDR3 nucleotides read TGTGCCAGCAGTTACTCGGGGAGGCCCTCTGGAAACACCATATATTTT. Its translation: CASSYSGRPSGNTIYF.

This clone has just one count. The chain uses TRBV5-1 and TRBJ2-4; a weak D match, TRBD2 (6 bases). The V end lost 4 bases, the J end lost 7 bases, and 15 bases lay between the germline ends. Germline V gene lookup returns CDR1 SGHRS and CDR2 YFSETQ. This CDR3 is 14 amino acids long. The CDR3 region has the DNA TGCGCCAGCAGCCCGGGGGACTCCCAGAACATTCAGTACTTC. Protein sequence: CASSPGDSQNIQYF. The full variable domain, rest sourced from reference TRBV5-1 and TRBJ2-4, is KAGVTQTPRYLIKTRGQQVTLSCSPISGHRSVSWYQQTPGQGLQFLFEYFSETQRNKGNFPGRFSGRQFSNSRSEMNVSTLELGDSALYLCASSPGDSQNIQYFGAGTRLSVL.

This chain uses TRBV27 with TRBJ2-6, with D maybe TRBD1 (6 bases). Trimming shortened V by 4 bases and J by 4 bases, and 17 bases separated the two germline ends. Per the germline V gene, CDR1 is MNHEY and CDR2 is SMNVEV (reference sequence). This CDR3 contains 17 residues. This CDR3 reads CASSSRIRGAGANVLTF. For the CDR3, the DNA is TGTGCCAGCAGTTCAAGGATCAGGGGCGCCGGGGCCAACGTCCTGACTTTC.

The V and J genes are TRBV3-1 (or the pseudogene TRBV3-2) and TRBJ1-2; 9 positions match TRBD1. The V gene's germline CDR1 is LGHDT and CDR2 YNNKEL (reference sequence). The V segment lost 4 bases and the J segment 2 bases; nucleotides outside the gene matches: 8. The CDR3 spans 16 residues. CDR3 bases: TGTGCCAGCAGCCTGGTGCGGACAGGGGAAAACTATGGCTACACCTTC. Translated: CASSLVRTGENYGYTF.

The chain links TRBV28 to TRBJ1-1; D is perhaps TRBD1 (6 bases). Germline V lookup: CDR1 MDHEN, CDR2 SYDVKM. V shed 2 bases and J shed 4 bases, with 17 bases lying between them. The length of the CDR3 is 16 residues. CDR3 nucleotides: TGTGCCAGCAGTTTAATGCCCCAAAGGGGGTTCACTGAAGCTTTCTTT. Protein sequence: CASSLMPQRGFTEAFF.

The V gene is TRBV5-1, the J gene TRBJ2-1, with D uncertain. Germline CDR1 is SGHRS and CDR2 is YFSETQ. The CDR3 has 13 amino acids. The V and J ends lost 2 bases and 4 bases respectively, with 7 bases between them. CDR3 in amino acids: CASSFATYNEQFF. CDR3 DNA: TGCGCCAGCAGCTTTGCAACTTACAATGAGCAGTTCTTC.

V is TRBV7-4 and J is TRBJ1-3; maybe TRBD1 (5 bases). Germline CDR1 SGHVT, CDR2 SQSDAQ. V was pared by 5 bases and J by 0 bases, with 11 bases between. The CDR3 loop spans 15 amino acids. CDR3 coding DNA: TGTGCCAGCAGCCCGGGGGGGTTCTCTGGAAACACCATATATTTT. It yields the protein CASSPGGFSGNTIYF.